The sequence of this T cell receptor beta chain was determined in a study of OX40 agonist ivuxolimab in advanced cancers. Overall study: Hepatocellular carcinoma, melanoma, renal cell or head and neck cancer affected the dose-escalation patients.

This clone was counted a single time. What it recognizes is unknown. Germline V CDR1 and CDR2: SGHDT, YYEEEE. The CDR3 is made up of 12 amino acids. V lost 4 bases and J lost 12, with 14 bases in between. Study-wide results and limits: CD8+ T cells showed, on average, more clonal expansion than CD4+ cells.

Profiling relied on immunoSEQ multiplex PCR, and the TCRdb table lists in-frame clones only, not all of them. This table holds 85,000 to 90,000 clones, approximately 90% found once. The chain combines TRBV5-6 with TRBJ2-1; possibly TRBD1 for D (6 bases). This clonotype originated in an adult with an advanced solid tumor such as melanoma, head and neck, liver or kidney cancer. Sequences were derived from CD4+ or CD8+ T cells sorted from blood, sampled in a trial of the OX40 agonist ivuxolimab. CDR3 loop: CASSPSGQRQFF. The CDR3 DNA follows: TGTGCCAGCAGCCCGTCTGGACAGAGGCAGTTCTTC. Full variable domain (missing parts from reference TRBV5-6 and TRBJ2-1): DAGVTQSPTHLIKTRGQQVTLRCSPKSGHDTVSWYQQALGQGPQFIFQYYEEEERQRGNFPDRFSGHQFPNYSSELNVNALLLGDSALYLCASSPSGQRQFFGPGTRLTVL.